Here is one T cell receptor beta chain with its context. Its antigen is as yet unknown. These data come from a study of metastatic and nonmetastatic thyroid tumors. The overall study: Repertoires were compared across blood and tumor or nodule tissue from malignant and benign thyroid patients.

Findings of the study overall: Reported TCR beta diversity, measured in blood and tumor, was significantly higher for malignant thyroid tumors than for benign nodules.

Each patient went into thyroid surgery without having received any treatment. This CDR3 spans 14 amino acids. CDR1 is SGHTA, CDR2 FQGTGA, per germline. J gave up 7 bases and V 2 bases, and 2 bases lay outside the gene matches. As processed by the authors: Across clinicopathological groups, CDR3 differences served as the basis for building a distant-metastasis classifier for papillary thyroid cancer. TCRdb reassembled clones from the PCR reads with MiXCR. For this entry, the V and J calls and clone size follow TCRdb and not the study's own pipeline. The table shows 20,000 to 30,000 clones, with about 15% occurring only once.

The TCR sequence derives from a female donor with papillary thyroid cancer or a benign thyroid nodule (not recorded which). Some clones in this sample may be carry-over from other donors' samples. Sequenced material: blood. The rearrangement joins TRBV7-3 to TRBJ1-2, with 12 bases matching TRBD1. The CDR3 spells CASSLGTGGFGYTF. Written as DNA, the CDR3 is TGTGCCAGCAGCTTAGGGACAGGGGGCTTTGGCTACACCTTC.